Sequencing of this T cell receptor beta chain was carried out in a study of T cell changes during pregnancy in multiple sclerosis. Here immunoSEQ multiplex PCR was the method, and the copy in TCRdb shows in-frame clones only, minus some. The table records around 95,000 clones, just over 90% of them present only once. The sample consisted of peripheral blood, taken after pregnancy. The receptor comes from a female donor in good health, enrolled as a control in a pregnancy study.

The CDR3 spells CASSRGTDGNTIYF. CDR3 in DNA: TGTGCCAGCAGCCGAGGGACAGATGGAAACACCATATATTTT. V and J are TRBV7-9 and TRBJ1-3, with TRBD1 matching 7 bases. Trimming removed 5 bases from V and 3 bases from J; junction bases left unmatched: 4. This CDR3 has 14 residues. CDR1 and CDR2 from the germline V gene are SEHNR and FQNEAQ (reference sequence).